The subject of this entry is one T cell receptor beta chain. This specimen comes from a study of hypomethylating agent response in myelodysplastic syndrome. Profiled with immunoSEQ multiplex PCR; TCRdb holds only in-frame clones, not every one. Of several thousand clones listed, about 90% are singletons. Germline-derived CDR1 and CDR2 are SEHNR and FQNEAQ (reference sequence). V lost 0 bases, J lost 3 bases, and 6 bases lay in between. The length of the CDR3 is 13 residues. The specimen comprised bone marrow, sampled before or after starting hypomethylating agent treatment for myelodysplastic syndrome (not recorded which). This rearrangement joins TRBV7-9 to TRBJ2-7; D is undetermined. The sequence derives from a human donor with myelodysplastic syndrome. The CDR3 DNA follows: TGTGCCAGCAGCTTAGCAGCATACTACGAGCAGTACTTC. Translating it yields CASSLAAYYEQYF.